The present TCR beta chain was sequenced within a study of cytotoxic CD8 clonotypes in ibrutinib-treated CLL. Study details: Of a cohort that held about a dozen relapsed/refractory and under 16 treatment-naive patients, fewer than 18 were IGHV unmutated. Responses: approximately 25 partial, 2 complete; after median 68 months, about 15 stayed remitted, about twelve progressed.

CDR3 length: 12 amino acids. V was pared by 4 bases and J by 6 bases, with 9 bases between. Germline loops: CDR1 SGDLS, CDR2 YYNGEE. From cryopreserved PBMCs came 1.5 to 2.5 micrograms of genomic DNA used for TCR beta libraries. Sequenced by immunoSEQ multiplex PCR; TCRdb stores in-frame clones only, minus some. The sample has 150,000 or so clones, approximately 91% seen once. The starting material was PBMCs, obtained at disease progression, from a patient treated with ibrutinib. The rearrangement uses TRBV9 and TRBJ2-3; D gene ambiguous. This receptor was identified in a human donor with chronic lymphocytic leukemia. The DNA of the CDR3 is TGTGCCAGCAGCCCAACGCCTGATACGCAGTATTTT. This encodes CASSPTPDTQYF. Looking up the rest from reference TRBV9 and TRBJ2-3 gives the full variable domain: DSGVTQTPKHLITATGQRVTLRCSPRSGDLSVYWYQQSLDQGLQFLIQYYNGEERAKGNILERFSAQQFPDLHSELNLSSLELGDSALYFCASSPTPDTQYFGPGTRLTVL.